The T cell receptor beta chain under discussion was sequenced for a study of neurological immune-mediated disorders. 5'RACE with 10-nucleotide random UMIs generated the cDNA. TCRdb reanalysed the 5' RACE reads using MiXCR and keeps one entry per CDR3 protein. The sample carries about 44,000 distinct CDR3 sequences, 20% to 25% recorded once. CDR3 length: 18 amino acids. Trimming at V came to 2 bases and at J to 3 bases, leaving 11 bases not matched to a gene. The germline V gene encodes CDR1 ENHRY and CDR2 SYGVKD. About this clonotype itself: Antigen unknown.

Study outcomes and limitations: In HTLV-1-associated myelopathy, TCR clonal expansion was greatest, whereas multiple sclerosis had the least, falling below healthy controls.

Specified time point: technical triplicate 3. This sequence joins TRBV10-3 and TRBJ1-2; 11 nucleotides align to TRBD1. The sample taken for sequencing was PBMCs. This receptor was identified in a man in his 60s with HTLV-1-associated myelopathy (HAM/TSP). The CDR3 protein is CAISEPTGTGGTHYGYTF. The CDR3 DNA follows: TGTGCCATCAGTGAGCCGACCGGGACAGGGGGGACTCACTATGGCTACACCTTC.